This TCR beta chain stems from a study of cytotoxic CD8 clonotypes in ibrutinib-treated CLL (dated by TCRdb to about 2021). As for the study more broadly: In this cohort, 15 or so patients were treatment-naive and roughly 10 were relapsed/refractory, while 17 to 18 had unmutated IGHV. All remission and progressive disease samples were collected while patients were still receiving ibrutinib. Longitudinal samples were obtainable from about 30% of the 86 participants in the trial. On average, each sample had roughly 250,000 productive templates and more than 85,000 productive rearrangements. Partial responses were observed in approximately 24 patients and complete responses in 2; after a median follow-up of 68 months, remission was maintained in roughly 14 patients and progression was observed in approximately 12. Cryopreserved peripheral blood mononuclear cells were obtained before treatment, at response, and at either sustained remission or disease progression. Response samples were obtained after a median of 12 months of treatment, with a range of roughly 6 to 36 months. The investigation overall reported the following: Public clonotypes were found to be uncommon and were observed to contract or remain stable during treatment; the increase in clonality was shown to reflect expansion of private clonotypes at ibrutinib response. Sustained-remission and progressing patients did not have matched sampling times, and lymph node repertoires were not examined. At ibrutinib response clonality went up, during sustained remission it held steady, and at progression it dropped back toward baseline. Baseline clonality was found to be higher than that of age-matched healthy donors and was strongly correlated with circulating CD8+ T-cell counts.

A word on this clone: Its antigen remains undetermined. No clone much larger than this one lies a single base away; base qualities are absent.

In the paper's terms, the time point label means: approximately eleven months on ibrutinib. For TCR beta library preparation, approximately 2 micrograms of genomic DNA were isolated from cryopreserved PBMCs. High-throughput TCR beta sequencing was performed on longitudinal blood samples from CLL patients receiving ibrutinib monotherapy. The patients were enrolled in a single-center, open-label phase 2 trial of ibrutinib monotherapy. A MiSeq instrument was used for deep resolution sequencing, which targeted depths ranging from 1 in 1 million up to 1 in 200,000 T cells, with coverage averaging 10x for each clonotype. The immunoSEQ hsTCRB Kit was used to generate TCR beta libraries. The original pipeline was this. ImmunoSEQ Data Assistant and ImmunoSEQ Analyzer were used for data analysis, and V, D and J genes were assigned according to IMGT definitions. Clonality, with values ranging from 0 to 1, was calculated as one minus the normalized Shannon entropy of productive rearrangement frequencies. Public clonotype analysis was restricted to overrepresented clonotypes comprising at least 0.05% of each patient's repertoire. Repertoires from about a dozen age-matched healthy donors in immuneACCESS were used as clonality controls. The clones in this table, taken by TCRdb from immuneACCESS, are in-frame only. Not every clone is retained; where verified, under half of the shortfall comes from an unresolved V gene, and the cause of the rest is unknown. V, J and clone size derive from that table, while D and trimming were established from the DNA sequence. The sample includes approximately 140,000 clones, with 85% to 95% observed a single time. The ten largest clones capture under 14% of the sample.

The clonotype was recovered from a human donor with chronic lymphocytic leukemia. Sequenced material: PBMCs, taken after 12 months of ibrutinib treatment.

In nucleotides, the sequence is TGTGCCAGCAGTTACCCCACGGGGCATGGCTACACCTTC. Its translation is CASSYPTGHGYTF. The chain links TRBV6-5 with TRBJ1-2; TRBD1 is possibly the D segment (5 matching bases). V drops 2 bases and J drops 6 bases, leaving 10 bases in between. As encoded in the germline V gene, CDR1 is MNHEY while CDR2 is SVGAGI. Its CDR3 holds 13 amino acids, cysteine through phenylalanine. Only the CDR3 DNA stays, 39 bases, in frame from base 1.